These 20 T cell receptor beta chains were sequenced from one sample in a study of cytotoxic CD8 clonotypes in ibrutinib-treated CLL (dated by TCRdb to the early 2020s). Libraries were built with the immunoSEQ multiplex PCR assay. The table comes from immuneACCESS by way of TCRdb, which keeps in-frame sequences with V and J called. Part of the clones is missing from these tables; in studies checked, under half for an unresolved V gene and the rest for unknown reasons. The sample yields around 150,000 clones; roughly 88% were counted once. Roughly 3% of the sample belongs to the ten largest clones. Taken with the paper, the label for time point translates to: progressive disease on ibrutinib. The sequencing used PBMCs, collected at disease progression, from a patient treated with ibrutinib. Every receptor here comes from a human donor with chronic lymphocytic leukemia.

V and J are TRBV6-6 and TRBJ2-1, with TRBD1 identical over 9 bases. The germline gives CDR1 MNHNY, CDR2 SVGAGI (reference sequence). This CDR3 contains 12 residues. V dropped 6 bases and J dropped 9; count of bases not matched to a gene: 3. The CDR3 nucleotides read TGTGCCAGCAGCCGGGACAGGGTTGAGCAGTTCTTC. Residues: CASSRDRVEQFF.

The chain links TRBV6-5 to TRBJ2-2; maybe TRBD2 (6 bases). V shed 3 bases and J shed 5 bases, with 13 bases lying between them. The CDR3 is 15 residues long. CDR1 is MNHEY and CDR2 is SVGAGI in the germline V gene. The CDR3, as DNA: TGTGCCAGCAGTTATGGAGGGGCTCGGACCGGGGAGCTGTTTTTT. It encodes CASSYGGARTGELFF.

In regard to this clone: Other DNA sequences in this specimen translate into the identical CDR3. CDR3 coding DNA: TGTGCCAGCAGCTTAGGGACCGGGGAGCTGTTTTTT. Translated: CASSLGTGELFF. The chain recombines TRBV7-3 with TRBJ2-2; the D is unclear. V was cut by 2 bases and J by 5 bases, with 3 bases left in between. The CDR3 loop spans 12 amino acids. In germline, CDR1 is SGHTA, CDR2 FQGTGA. Full variable domain (rest looked up from reference TRBV7-3 and TRBJ2-2): GAGVSQTPSNKVTEKGKYVELRCDPISGHTALYWYRQSLGQGPEFLIYFQGTGAADDSGLPNDRFFAVRPEGSVSTLKIQRTERGDSAVYLCASSLGTGELFFGEGSRLTVL.

The genes are TRBV28 and TRBJ2-7; possibly TRBD1 or TRBD2 for D (7 bases each). CDR1 MDHEN and CDR2 SYDVKM come from the germline V gene. V lost 6 bases to trimming and J lost 5 bases, with 20 bases between them. The CDR3 totals 15 residues. The CDR3 is CASSQGGEGAHEQYF. DNA for the CDR3: TGTGCCAGCAGCCAAGGCGGGGAGGGGGCCCACGAGCAGTACTTC.

V gene TRBV19 combines with J gene TRBJ2-5; 12 bases are shared with TRBD1. CDR1 is LNHDA, CDR2 SQIVND, per germline (reference sequence). V dropped 8 bases and J dropped 0; count of bases not matched to a gene: 22. This CDR3 has 21 amino acids. CDR3 region: CASLWDRGLFGPTSYQETQYF. The CDR3 bases are TGTGCCAGTCTATGGGACAGGGGGCTCTTCGGCCCTACGTCGTACCAAGAGACCCAGTACTTC.

This chain connects TRBV29-1 to TRBJ1-1; 7 nucleotides align to TRBD1. This CDR3 contains 10 residues. The V segment lost 5 bases and the J segment 13 bases; nucleotides outside the gene matches: 7. Per germline, CDR1 SQVTM and CDR2 ANQGSEA. The CDR3 protein is CSVQTGWVFF. In DNA form, the CDR3 reads TGCAGCGTTCAGACAGGGTGGGTTTTCTTT. Looking up the rest from reference TRBV29-1 and TRBJ1-1 gives the full variable domain: SAVISQKPSRDICQRGTSLTIQCQVDSQVTMMFWYRQQPGQSLTLIATANQGSEATYESGFVIDKFPISRPNLTFSTLTVSNMSPEDSSIYLCSVQTGWVFFGQGTRLTVV.

The J gene is TRBJ1-3, the V gene TRBV9; D gene ambiguous. Germline CDR1 SGDLS, CDR2 YYNGEE. V was shortened by 5 bases and J by 3 bases, with 12 bases between the two germline ends. This CDR3 contains 14 residues. DNA of the CDR3: TGTGCCAGCAGTGCAAGAGTCAGTGGAAACACCATATATTTT. As protein: CASSARVSGNTIYF.

The V gene is TRBV27, the J gene TRBJ2-3, with D perhaps TRBD1 (5 bases). Germline CDR1 is MNHEY and CDR2 is SMNVEV (reference sequence). The V end lost 3 bases, the J end lost 1 base, and 11 bases lay between the germline ends. The CDR3 is made up of 15 amino acids. This CDR3 reads CASSLGPPRTDTQYF. CDR3 nucleotide sequence: TGTGCCAGCAGTTTGGGGCCGCCACGCACAGATACGCAGTATTTT.

A single count supports this clone. This chain uses TRBV5-1 with TRBJ2-7; the match to TRBD2 covers 10 bases. Germline CDR1 and CDR2: SGHRS and YFSETQ. The J segment lost 3 bases and the V segment lost 4 bases, leaving 7 bases of the junction unmatched. The CDR3 has 15 amino acids. The CDR3 region is CASSIGTSESYEQYF. CDR3 coding DNA: TGCGCCAGCAGCATCGGGACTAGCGAAAGCTACGAGCAGTACTTC.

This chain uses TRBV9 with TRBJ2-3, with D perhaps matching TRBD1 (6 bases). This CDR3 has 15 residues. Deletions cut 0 bases from V and 2 bases from J, with 10 bases between. Looked up from germline, CDR1 is SGDLS and CDR2 is YYNGEE. CDR3 sequence (DNA): TGTGCCAGCAGCGTAGGGGGACAATACACAGATACGCAGTATTTT. Its protein product is CASSVGGQYTDTQYF.

This chain links TRBV4-1 with TRBJ2-1; 9 bases match TRBD2. V shed 4 bases and J 3 bases; nucleotides not matched to a gene: 7. The CDR3 is 16 amino acids. Looked up from germline, CDR1 is MGHRA and CDR2 is YSYEKL. CDR3 nucleotide sequence: TGCGCCAGCAGCCTTCAACTAGCGGGTCTCTACAATGAGCAGTTCTTC. This sequence encodes CASSLQLAGLYNEQFF.

The chain links TRBV7-2 to TRBJ2-3; no firm D call. Germline CDR1 reads SGHTA; CDR2 reads FQGNSA. Between the trimmed V and J ends, which lost 3 bases and 2 bases, there was a span of 6 bases. CDR3 length: 13 residues. In DNA, the CDR3 is TGTGCCAGCAGCTTCGGCCTCACAGATACGCAGTATTTT. Residues: CASSFGLTDTQYF. The full variable domain, rest sourced from reference TRBV7-2 and TRBJ2-3, is GAGVSQSPSNKVTEKGKDVELRCDPISGHTALYWYRQSLGQGLEFLIYFQGNSAPDKSGLPSDRFSAERTGGSVSTLTIQRTQQEDSAVYLCASSFGLTDTQYFGPGTRLTVL.

This clone was recorded once. CDR3 sequence reads: CASSLASSNEQFF. CDR3 DNA sequence: TGTGCCAGCAGCTTAGCCTCCAGCAATGAGCAGTTCTTC. This chain uses TRBV7-9 with TRBJ2-1; no firm D call. The V end lost 0 bases, the J end lost 6 bases, and 6 bases lay between the germline ends. The germline V gene encodes CDR1 SEHNR and CDR2 FQNEAQ (reference sequence). The CDR3 spans 13 residues.

The chain has TRBV28 and TRBJ1-2; 8 nucleotides line up with TRBD1. The germline V gene has CDR1 MDHEN and CDR2 SYDVKM. The CDR3 runs 14 residues. J gave up 5 bases and V 4 bases, and 6 bases lay outside the gene matches. This chain's CDR3 is CASSSTGVLYGYTF. DNA for the CDR3: TGTGCCAGCAGTTCGACAGGGGTATTATATGGCTACACCTTC.

This clone was seen once. The chain combines TRBV6-5 with TRBJ1-1; D call uncertain. The CDR3 has 13 amino acids. CDR1 and CDR2 (germline): MNHEY, SVGAGI. V was pared by 5 bases and J by 2 bases, with 9 bases between. The DNA of the CDR3 is TGTGCCAGCAGTCTTCCAACTAACACTGAAGCTTTCTTT. Translation gives CASSLPTNTEAFF.

The V gene is TRBV14, the J gene TRBJ2-7; 11 nucleotides agree with TRBD2. The length of the CDR3 is 15 residues. J gave up 3 bases and V 3 bases, and 4 bases lay outside the gene matches. Germline-derived CDR1 and CDR2 are SGHDN and FVKESK. CDR3 coding DNA: TGTGCCAGCAGCCACGGGACTAGCGGACGCTACGAGCAGTACTTC. This sequence encodes CASSHGTSGRYEQYF.

The CDR3 sequence is CARPDRAKGAGELFF. The CDR3 DNA follows: TGTGCCAGACCCGACAGGGCAAAAGGAGCCGGGGAGCTGTTTTTT. J is TRBJ2-2 and V is TRBV19; 7 bases are shared with TRBD1. This CDR3 comprises 15 residues. In germline, CDR1 is LNHDA, CDR2 SQIVND (reference sequence). With V trimmed by 9 bases and J by 6 bases, 13 bases remained unmatched.

This clone appeared a few times. The chain recombines TRBV4-2 with TRBJ1-5; D may be TRBD1 (5 bases). V lost 2 bases and J 6 bases, leaving 17 bases between the germline ends. Germline V gives CDR1 LGHNA, CDR2 YNFKEQ. The CDR3 has 16 residues. The CDR3 bases are TGTGCCAGCAGCCAACTTGGGGGGTCAGCAAGTCAGCCCCAGCATTTT. This codes for CASSQLGGSASQPQHF.

Regarding this clone: At the DNA level, this CDR3 is encoded by other sequences in the same sample as well. The rearrangement links TRBV9 to TRBJ2-1; D may be TRBD2 (6 bases). CDR3 length: 15 residues. The germline gives CDR1 SGDLS, CDR2 YYNGEE. V lost 1 base and J lost 3, with 11 bases in between. CDR3 protein: CASSVLAGSYNEQFF. CDR3 DNA: TGTGCCAGCAGCGTACTCGCGGGAAGCTACAATGAGCAGTTCTTC. The variable domain in full, completed from reference TRBV9 and TRBJ2-1, reads DSGVTQTPKHLITATGQRVTLRCSPRSGDLSVYWYQQSLDQGLQFLIQYYNGEERAKGNILERFSAQQFPDLHSELNLSSLELGDSALYFCASSVLAGSYNEQFFGPGTRLTVL.

The rearrangement joins TRBV5-5 to TRBJ1-2, with D perhaps TRBD1 (6 bases). Germline-derived CDR1 and CDR2 are SGHKS and YYEKEE (reference sequence). V was clipped by 10 bases and J by 5 bases, with 15 bases between them. The CDR3 covers 12 residues. CDR3 DNA sequence: TGTGCCTGTCCCGGGGGCGAATATGGCTACACCTTC. This codes for CACPGGEYGYTF.